This TCR beta chain was retrieved from a study of cytomegalovirus exposure and HLA in healthy donors. For the study at large: Earlier, 180 million or so T cells were analyzed, and more than 100 million unique TCR beta sequences were found among them.

Use of 60 Vbeta and 13 Jbeta primers characterized the PCR. Assay used: immunoSEQ multiplex PCR; TCRdb lists only in-frame clones, some missing. The repertoire table contains around 150,000 clones. Trimming removed 3 bases from V and 5 bases from J, with 18 bases in between. This CDR3 region has 16 residues. Germline CDR1 is SEHNR and CDR2 is FQNEAQ (reference sequence). The source is a man aged 30-40 years in good health and CMV-seronegative. The chain joins TRBV7-9 to TRBJ2-3; D perhaps matches TRBD2 (5 bases). Sequenced material: PBMCs. The CDR3 DNA reads TGTGCCAGCAGCTTGCTCGGGCACGAGGCGGGAGATACGCAGTATTTT. It is translated as CASSLLGHEAGDTQYF.